Shown below are 16 T cell receptor beta chains from a single sample sequenced in a study of human T cells and chemical hapten exposure. The sample's time point: patch test 1, 2 weeks after DPC sensitization. This sample's treatment: therapeutic diphenylcyclopropenone sensitization with weekly scalp DPC. TCRdb re-analysed the RACE reads in MiXCR, keeping a single row per CDR3 protein. Among more than 150,000 distinct CDR3 sequences listed, roughly 15% were seen once. This sample comprised whole blood, obtained in connection with sensitization to the hapten diphenylcyclopropenone (DPC). Receptors were obtained from a young woman with alopecia areata. Some clones in this sample may be carry-over from other donors' samples.

The table lists this clonotype with many counts. This chain joins TRBV4-3 and TRBJ1-2, with 9 bases matching TRBD1. This CDR3 spans 14 amino acids. Trimming cost V 3 bases and J 8 bases; bases outside gene matches: 7. Germline CDR1 LGHNA, CDR2 YSLEER. The chain's CDR3 is CASSQGTGLAGYTF. Written as DNA, the CDR3 is TGCGCCAGCAGCCAGGGGACAGGGCTAGCAGGCTACACCTTC.

This sequence joins TRBV3-1 and TRBJ1-1; TRBD1 agrees at 9 bases. Germline assignment: CDR1 LGHDT and CDR2 YNNKEL (reference sequence). V was pared by 1 base and J by 0 bases, with 6 bases of the junction left unmatched. The CDR3 spans 17 residues. CDR3 in DNA: TGTGCCAGCAGCCAAGGTCCCGGGACAGGGTTGAACACTGAAGCTTTCTTT. This encodes CASSQGPGTGLNTEAFF. Combining the CDR3 with reference TRBV3-1 and TRBJ1-1 gives the whole variable domain DTAVSQTPKYLVTQMGNDKSIKCEQNLGHDTMYWYKQDSKKFLKIMFSYNNKELIINETVPNRFSPKSPDKAHLNLHINSLELGDSAVYFCASSQGPGTGLNTEAFFGQGTRLTVV.

The chain is built from TRBV6-2 or TRBV6-3 and TRBJ2-2; weak D call: TRBD1 (6 bases). This CDR3 has 15 residues. From germline, CDR1 is MNHEY and CDR2 SVGEGT. The V gene lost 7 bases and the J gene lost 4 bases, with 16 bases spanning the gap. The CDR3 is CASTSWDKVTGELFF. The CDR3 DNA is TGTGCCAGCACCTCCTGGGACAAGGTCACCGGGGAGCTGTTTTTT.

This clonotype has a handful of counts. V usage is TRBV9 and J usage is TRBJ2-7, with 13 nucleotides matching TRBD2. V trimming: 4 bases; J trimming: 4 bases; junction bases outside the gene matches: 5. CDR3 length: 15 amino acids. Germline CDR1 and CDR2: SGDLS and YYNGEE. The CDR3 sequence: CASSLGTSGEYEQYF. Here the CDR3 DNA reads TGTGCCAGCAGCCTAGGGACTAGCGGGGAATACGAGCAGTACTTC.

This clonotype was recorded at least ten times. The CDR3 sequence: CASSQEGPGTGELFF. For the CDR3, the DNA is TGTGCCAGCAGCCAAGAAGGGCCGGGTACCGGGGAGCTGTTTTTT. This sequence joins TRBV4-2 and TRBJ2-2; unclear D gene. The CDR3 runs to 15 residues. In germline, CDR1 is LGHNA, CDR2 YNFKEQ. Trimming shortened V by 0 bases and J by 5 bases, and 10 bases separated the two germline ends.

V usage is TRBV6-2 or TRBV6-3 and J usage is TRBJ2-5, with 7 positions matching TRBD1. The CDR3 totals 14 residues. The trim removed 2 bases at V and 4 bases at J, leaving 4 bases unmatched. The germline gives CDR1 MNHEY, CDR2 SVGEGT. For the CDR3, the DNA is TGTGCCAGCAGTTACAGGGGGCTGGCAGAGACCCAGTACTTC. The encoded protein is CASSYRGLAETQYF.

This chain connects TRBV7-2 to TRBJ1-3; no definite D call. Germline CDR1 SGHTA, CDR2 FQGNSA. V lost 3 bases and J 2 bases, leaving 5 bases between the germline ends. The CDR3 contains 13 residues. The DNA for the CDR3 is TGTGCCAGCAGCTTGGATCCTGGAAACACCATATATTTT. Its translation is CASSLDPGNTIYF.

This sequence joins TRBV5-4 and TRBJ2-2, with a possible D match to TRBD2 (5 bases). The CDR3 extends over 17 amino acids. In germline, CDR1 is SGHNT, CDR2 YYREEE (reference sequence). Trimming cost V 3 bases and J 1 base, with 16 bases left between them. The CDR3 DNA is TGTGCCAGCAGCTGGGCCACTGGACGGGGGAACACCGGGGAGCTGTTTTTT. This gives the protein CASSWATGRGNTGELFF.

DNA of the CDR3: TGTGCCAGCAGCCGTCAGTTAATAAACACTGAAGCTTTCTTT. It translates to CASSRQLINTEAFF. This chain links TRBV5-4 with TRBJ1-1; D ambiguous. Germline lookup yields CDR1 SGHNT and CDR2 YYREEE (reference sequence). Trimming stripped 4 bases from V and 2 bases from J, with 12 bases between. The CDR3 length is 14 residues. Full variable domain (missing parts from reference TRBV5-4 and TRBJ1-1): ETGVTQSPTHLIKTRGQQVTLRCSSQSGHNTVSWYQQALGQGPQFIFQYYREEENGRGNFPPRFSGLQFPNYSSELNVNALELDDSALYLCASSRQLINTEAFFGQGTRLTVV.

This clonotype showed up many times. The chain couples TRBV6-6 to TRBJ1-1; D uncertain. Trimming removed 7 bases from V and 4 bases from J, with 10 bases in between. From germline, CDR1 is MNHNY and CDR2 SVGAGI (reference sequence). The CDR3 extends over 12 amino acids. DNA for the CDR3: TGTGCCAGCATGCTGACGGGCACTGAAGCTTTCTTT. Amino acid sequence: CASMLTGTEAFF.

With respect to this clonotype: Germline and junction disagree at one end, which may indicate a read error. This chain links TRBV11-2 with TRBJ2-1; D gene ambiguous. The length of the CDR3 is 16 residues. Looked up from germline, CDR1 is SGHAT and CDR2 is FQNNGV. CDR3 in amino acids: CASSLELEFLYNEQFF. For the CDR3, the DNA is TGTGCCAGCAGTTTAGAGTTGGAGTTCCTCTACAATGAGCAGTTCTTC.

This clonotype has a count of ten or more. The V call is TRBV30, the J call TRBJ1-4; a possible D gene is TRBD1 (6 bases). Trimming shortened V by 3 bases and J by 6 bases, and 20 bases separated the two germline ends. Germline V gene sequence: CDR1 GTSNPN, CDR2 SVGIG (reference sequence). This CDR3 has 16 amino acids. The CDR3 bases are TGTGCCTGGAGGGATTTGGGGGCAGGAGTGGATGAAAAACTGTTTTTT. Its protein product is CAWRDLGAGVDEKLFF.

The V call is TRBV7-6, the J call TRBJ2-1; maybe TRBD2 (6 bases). Germline CDR1 reads SGHVS; CDR2 reads FNYEAQ. The CDR3 runs 22 residues. Between the trimmed V and J ends, which lost 0 bases and 2 bases, there was a span of 29 bases. The CDR3 nucleotides read TGTGCCAGCAGCTTAGCCCCCCATCAGCGGAGGGGTAGTGGGGGTCCCTACAATGAGCAGTTCTTC. As protein: CASSLAPHQRRGSGGPYNEQFF. Together with reference TRBV7-6 and TRBJ2-1, the CDR3 gives the full variable domain: GAGVSQSPRYKVTKRGQDVALRCDPISGHVSLYWYRQALGQGPEFLTYFNYEAQQDKSGLPNDRFSAERPEGSISTLTIQRTEQRDSAMYRCASSLAPHQRRGSGGPYNEQFFGPGTRLTVL.

At least ten counts were recorded for this clonotype. The chain has TRBV6-2 or TRBV6-3 and TRBJ1-5, with D perhaps TRBD1 (5 bases). Trimming cost V 6 bases and J 2 bases, with 14 bases left between them. The CDR3 runs to 15 residues. CDR1 and CDR2 (germline): MNHEY, SVGEGT. The CDR3 is CASRGWDSGNQPQHF. CDR3 coding DNA: TGTGCCAGCAGAGGTTGGGACTCCGGCAATCAGCCCCAGCATTTT.

This clonotype occurred a few times. V is TRBV28 and J is TRBJ1-1, with 8 bases identical to TRBD1. CDR3 length: 15 amino acids. Unmatched junction bases numbered 7, after V lost 3 bases and J lost 4 bases. CDR1 MDHEN and CDR2 SYDVKM come from the germline V gene. The CDR3 nucleotides are TGTGCCAGCAGTTTTAGTGCCGGGACAGGCACTGAAGCTTTCTTT. It encodes CASSFSAGTGTEAFF.

CDR3 amino acids: CASSIVARWDTQYF. The DNA for the CDR3 is TGTGCCAGTAGTATAGTCGCGCGGTGGGATACGCAGTATTTT. The V gene is TRBV19, the J gene TRBJ2-3; D gene ambiguous. Trimming shortened V by 1 base and J by 6 bases, and 11 bases separated the two germline ends. Per the germline V gene, CDR1 is LNHDA and CDR2 is SQIVND (reference sequence). CDR3 length: 14 amino acids.